Listed below are T cell receptor beta chains from one sample, sequenced in a study of blood T cell repertoires in COVID-19. The method was immunoSEQ multiplex PCR; TCRdb's version includes in-frame clones alone and lacks a portion of them. This table holds about 140,000 clones, 75% to 80% found once. Material: peripheral blood. Receptors were obtained from a woman aged 45 to 65 with active or convalescent COVID-19. Each CDR3 is given with its conserved first and last residue. D genes are given only for firm matches. The size field is filled for only some rows; it gives once, few, many or a size class.

V: TRBV18
D: .
size: .
J: TRBJ1-2
CDR3: CASSPAGREADGYTF
DNA: TGTGCCAGCTCACCCGCCGGGAGGGAGGCAGATGGCTACACCTTC

V: TRBV19
D: TRBD1
size: few
J: TRBJ2-7
CDR3: CASSIKDRGYYEQYF
DNA: TGTGCCAGTAGTATCAAGGACAGGGGATACTACGAGCAGTACTTC

V: TRBV7-3
D: TRBD2
size: few
J: TRBJ2-1
CDR3: CASSPRASGYNEQFF
DNA: TGTGCCAGCAGCCCCCGGGCTAGCGGTTACAATGAGCAGTTCTTC

V: TRBV6-4
D: TRBD1
size: .
J: TRBJ1-2
CDR3: CASSVDRGSGGYTF
DNA: TGTGCCAGCAGTGTCGACAGGGGATCAGGAGGCTACACCTTC

V: TRBV7-2
D: TRBD2
size: .
J: TRBJ2-7
CDR3: CASSRMIQTSGSREQYF
DNA: TGTGCCAGCAGCCGCATGATCCAGACTAGCGGGAGTCGCGAGCAGTACTTC

V: TRBV28
D: TRBD2
size: .
J: TRBJ2-1
CDR3: CASSLTSGLYNEQFF
DNA: TGTGCCAGCAGTTTAACTAGCGGTCTCTACAATGAGCAGTTCTTC

V: TRBV3-1/TRBV3-2
D: .
size: .
J: TRBJ1-3
CDR3: CASSRQGTGNTIYF
DNA: TGTGCCAGCAGCCGTCAGGGAACTGGAAACACCATATATTTT

V: TRBV7-2
D: TRBD2
size: once
J: TRBJ2-2
CDR3: CASSPTRLAANTGELFF
DNA: TGTGCCAGCAGCCCAACCAGACTAGCGGCGAACACCGGGGAGCTGTTTTTT

V: TRBV7-8
D: .
size: .
J: TRBJ1-2
CDR3: CASSLAGASYGYTF
DNA: TGTGCCAGCAGCTTAGCTGGGGCGAGCTATGGCTACACCTTC

V: TRBV4-3
D: .
size: .
J: TRBJ2-6
CDR3: CASSREKESSGANVLTF
DNA: TGCGCCAGCAGCCGAGAAAAAGAGAGCTCTGGGGCCAACGTCCTGACTTTC

V: TRBV12-3/TRBV12-4
D: .
size: .
J: TRBJ1-6
CDR3: CASSLQGDSPLHF
DNA: TGTGCCAGCAGTTTACAGGGTGATTCACCCCTCCACTTT

V: TRBV19
D: .
size: .
J: TRBJ1-2
CDR3: CASSIAWGRQVNYGYTF
DNA: TGTGCCAGTAGTATAGCCTGGGGGCGGCAAGTCAACTATGGCTACACCTTC

V: TRBV19
D: TRBD1
size: .
J: TRBJ2-5
CDR3: CASSRTGEEETQYF
DNA: TGTGCCAGTAGTAGGACAGGGGAGGAAGAGACCCAGTACTTC

V: TRBV7-2
D: .
size: .
J: TRBJ2-7
CDR3: CASSLEGGYYEQYF
DNA: TGTGCCAGCAGCTTAGAAGGGGGATACTACGAGCAGTACTTC

V: TRBV18
D: TRBD1
size: .
J: TRBJ1-1
CDR3: CASSPRLTGGGREAFF
DNA: TGTGCCAGCTCACCAAGACTGACAGGGGGCGGTCGTGAAGCTTTCTTT

V: TRBV29-1
D: .
size: .
J: TRBJ1-4
CDR3: CSCRHGGNEKLFF
DNA: TGCAGCTGCAGACACGGCGGGAATGAAAAACTGTTTTTT

V: TRBV7-2
D: TRBD2
size: .
J: TRBJ2-7
CDR3: CASSLGTSGASYEQYF
DNA: TGTGCCAGCAGCCTAGGGACTAGCGGGGCCTCCTACGAGCAGTACTTC

V: TRBV6-6
D: TRBD2
size: .
J: TRBJ2-1
CDR3: CASSPGTSGMAQFF
DNA: TGTGCCAGCAGTCCCGGGACTAGCGGGATGGCGCAGTTCTTC